This T cell receptor (beta chain) was retrieved from a study of cytomegalovirus exposure and HLA in healthy donors. The germline V gene has CDR1 MNHEY and CDR2 SVGAGI. The CDR3 extends over 14 amino acids. Trimming pared 5 bases from V and 8 bases from J, leaving 15 bases between. It was with 60 Vbeta and 13 Jbeta primers that the PCR ran. Clones were read by immunoSEQ multiplex PCR, and TCRdb kept only the in-frame ones, dropping some. This table has about 130,000 clones, roughly 82% appearing once. Regarding the study as a whole: Sequencing likely produced, as an artifact, a cluster of highly shared sequence variants. Analysis was carried out at a later point, and it linked a missense DCLRE1C variant to TCR beta V- and J-gene trimming. Prior analysis indicated that the majority of TCR beta V segments exhibited productivity approximately 87% or approximately 30% of the time.

This clone was found a few times. Its target is not known. The receptor comes from a male donor in good health and CMV-seropositive. This sequence joins TRBV6-5 and TRBJ1-4; maybe TRBD1 (6 bases). The sequencing input was PBMCs. CDR3 protein: CASSAFRDTEKLFF. The DNA for the CDR3 is TGTGCCAGCAGTGCGTTCCGGGACACAGAAAAACTGTTTTTT.